One sample yielded the 13 T cell receptor beta chains listed below, sequenced in a study of blood T cell repertoires in COVID-19. Sequenced by immunoSEQ multiplex PCR; TCRdb stores in-frame clones only, minus some. Altogether about 120,000 clones are present, 86% being singletons, with the ten largest covering over 10%. Sequencing was done on a sample of peripheral blood. The receptors shown here come from a woman in her 70s with COVID-19, enrolled during active disease.

The V gene is TRBV30, the J gene TRBJ2-7, with TRBD2 matching 7 bases. CDR3 length: 16 residues. The V and J ends lost 1 base and 3 bases, in that order; junction bases with no gene match: 12. CDR1 is GTSNPN and CDR2 is SVGIG in the germline V gene (reference sequence). CDR3 sequence (DNA): TGTGCCTGGAGTGAGGCGGGGGTGAATAGGGGCTACGAGCAGTACTTC. This sequence encodes CAWSEAGVNRGYEQYF.

The chain combines TRBV19 with TRBJ1-2, with 9 bases identical to TRBD1. Germline-derived CDR1 and CDR2 are LNHDA and SQIVND (reference sequence). Losses at the gene ends were 10 bases for V and 5 bases for J; bases not matched to a gene: 8. CDR3 size: 13 residues. CDR3 bases: TGTGCCACCCTAGGACAGGGGAGATATGGCTACACCTTC. Amino acid sequence: CATLGQGRYGYTF.

This chain uses TRBV3-1 (or the pseudogene TRBV3-2) with TRBJ2-5, with TRBD1 as a possible D gene (6 bases). This CDR3 has 17 residues. The germline gives CDR1 LGHDT, CDR2 YNNKEL (reference sequence). V was clipped by 0 bases and J by 1 base, with 15 bases between them. The CDR3 protein is CASSQDPGRGTQETQYF. As DNA, the CDR3 is TGTGCCAGCAGCCAAGACCCCGGAAGGGGGACCCAAGAGACCCAGTACTTC.

V and J are TRBV5-1 and TRBJ2-3, with 12 positions matching TRBD2. The CDR3 runs 16 residues. Germline values: CDR1 SGHRS, CDR2 YFSETQ. V shed 4 bases and J 4 bases; nucleotides not matched to a gene: 7. The CDR3 DNA sequence: TGCGCCAGCAGCACCCTAGCGGGGGGGAAACCAGATACGCAGTATTTT. Its protein is CASSTLAGGKPDTQYF.

The chain employs TRBV10-3 and TRBJ2-7; no clear D. The CDR3 has 15 amino acids. Trimming removed 4 bases at V and 2 bases at J, with 15 bases between. Germline values: CDR1 ENHRY, CDR2 SYGVKD. CDR3 nucleotides: TGTGCCATCAGTGGAACAGCAACTTACCCCTACGAGCAGTACTTC. This translates into CAISGTATYPYEQYF.

This chain links TRBV5-5 with TRBJ2-7; 12 positions agree with TRBD1. V gave up 3 bases and J gave up 9 bases; unmatched junction bases: 10. The CDR3 contains 15 residues. CDR1 SGHKS and CDR2 YYEKEE come from the germline V gene (reference sequence). The CDR3 DNA sequence: TGTGCCAGCAGCTCTCCGGGACAGGGGGCCCCGAGGCAGTACTTC. This translates into CASSSPGQGAPRQYF.

The chain recombines TRBV6-5 with TRBJ1-1, with D unclear. Germline lookup yields CDR1 MNHEY and CDR2 SVGAGI. Trimming stripped 2 bases from V and 5 bases from J, with 9 bases between. The CDR3 covers 13 residues. This CDR3 reads CASSYTVYTEAFF. The CDR3 coding sequence is TGTGCCAGCAGTTACACGGTGTATACTGAAGCTTTCTTT.

As to this clone: One junction end disagrees with the germline gene, perhaps due to a read error. The chain carries TRBV7-7 and TRBJ1-5; no clear D gene. CDR1 and CDR2 from the germline V gene are SSHAT and FNYEAQ (reference sequence). This CDR3 is 13 amino acids long. CDR3: CASSPSYNQPQHF. The CDR3 coding sequence is TGTGCTAGCAGCCCTAGTTACAATCAGCCCCAGCATTTT.

Written as DNA, the CDR3 is TGTGCCAGCAGTGACACAGGGTTTGGCGGCTACACCTTC. Its translation is CASSDTGFGGYTF. The rearrangement joins TRBV6-6 to TRBJ1-2; D possibly corresponds to TRBD1 (6 bases). V was shortened by 5 bases and J by 8 bases, with 15 bases between the two germline ends. The CDR3 covers 13 residues. Germline V gene lookup returns CDR1 MNHNY and CDR2 SVGAGI (reference sequence).

The chain employs TRBV6-6 and TRBJ2-7, with 11 nucleotides matching TRBD1. The CDR3 totals 15 residues. The ends lost 6 bases at V and 5 bases at J; junction bases unmatched: 9. CDR1 MNHNY and CDR2 SVGAGI come from the germline V gene (reference sequence). The CDR3 region is CASSPRDRGSHEQYF. The CDR3 nucleotides are TGTGCCAGCAGCCCCCGGGACAGGGGGTCCCACGAGCAGTACTTC.

J is TRBJ2-7 and V is TRBV27, with D uncertain. The ends were cut back, 6 bases at V and 0 bases at J, with 12 bases in the middle. This CDR3 is built from 14 residues. CDR1 MNHEY and CDR2 SMNVEV come from the germline V gene (reference sequence). In DNA, the CDR3 is TGTGCCAGCAGCCCCAGGTCCACCTCCTACGAGCAGTACTTC. It is translated as CASSPRSTSYEQYF.

Turning to this clone: The sample carries other DNA sequences with the same CDR3. The V and J genes are TRBV11-3 and TRBJ1-6; D ambiguous. V was trimmed by 1 base and J by 6 bases, leaving 4 bases between them. Germline V gene lookup returns CDR1 SGHNT and CDR2 YENEEA. The CDR3 extends over 13 amino acids. This chain's CDR3 is CASSLGGNSPLHF. The CDR3 DNA follows: TGTGCCAGCAGCTTAGGAGGTAATTCACCCCTCCACTTT.

The chain is built from TRBV3-1 (or the pseudogene TRBV3-2) and TRBJ2-7; D gene uncertain. Trimming left V 0 bases short and J 9 bases short, with 21 bases between. The germline CDR1 and CDR2 sequences are LGHDT and YNNKEL (reference sequence). CDR3 size: 16 residues. The CDR3 spells CASSQDRRGVLSRQYF. The CDR3 nucleotides read TGTGCCAGCAGCCAAGACCGACGTGGAGTTTTATCGCGGCAGTACTTC.